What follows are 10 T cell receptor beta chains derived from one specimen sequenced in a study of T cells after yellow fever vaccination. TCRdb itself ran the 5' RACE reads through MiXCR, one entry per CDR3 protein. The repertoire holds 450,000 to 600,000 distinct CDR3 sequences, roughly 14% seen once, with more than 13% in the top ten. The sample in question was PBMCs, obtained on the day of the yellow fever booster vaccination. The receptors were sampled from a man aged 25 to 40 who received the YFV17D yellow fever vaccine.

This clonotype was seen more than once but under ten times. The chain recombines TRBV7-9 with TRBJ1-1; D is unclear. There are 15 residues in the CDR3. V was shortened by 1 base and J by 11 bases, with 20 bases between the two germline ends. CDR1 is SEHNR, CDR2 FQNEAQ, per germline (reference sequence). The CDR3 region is CASSLDGWRSLGAFF. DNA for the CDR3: TGTGCCAGCAGCTTAGACGGTTGGCGGTCACTTGGGGCTTTCTTT.

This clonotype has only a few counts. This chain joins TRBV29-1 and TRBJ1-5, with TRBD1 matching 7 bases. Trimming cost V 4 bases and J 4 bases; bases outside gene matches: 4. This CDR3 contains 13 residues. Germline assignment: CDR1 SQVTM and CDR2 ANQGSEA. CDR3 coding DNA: TGCAGCGTTGGACAGGGCGGGAATCAGCCCCAGCATTTT. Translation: CSVGQGGNQPQHF. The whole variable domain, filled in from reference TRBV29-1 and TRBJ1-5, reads SAVISQKPSRDICQRGTSLTIQCQVDSQVTMMFWYRQQPGQSLTLIATANQGSEATYESGFVIDKFPISRPNLTFSTLTVSNMSPEDSSIYLCSVGQGGNQPQHFGDGTRLSIL.

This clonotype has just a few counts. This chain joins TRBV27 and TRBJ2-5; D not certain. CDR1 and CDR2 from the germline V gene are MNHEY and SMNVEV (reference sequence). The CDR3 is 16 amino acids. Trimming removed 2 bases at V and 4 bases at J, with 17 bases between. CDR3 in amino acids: CASSLQTRLALETQYF. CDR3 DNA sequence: TGTGCCAGCAGTTTACAAACTCGTTTGGCTTTAGAGACCCAGTACTTC.

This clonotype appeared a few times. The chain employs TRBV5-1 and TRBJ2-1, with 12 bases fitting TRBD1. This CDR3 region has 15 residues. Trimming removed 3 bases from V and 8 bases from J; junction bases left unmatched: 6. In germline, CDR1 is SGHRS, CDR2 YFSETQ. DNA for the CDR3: TGCGCCAGCAGCTGGGGACAGGGGGCTATGTATGAGCAGTTCTTC. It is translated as CASSWGQGAMYEQFF.

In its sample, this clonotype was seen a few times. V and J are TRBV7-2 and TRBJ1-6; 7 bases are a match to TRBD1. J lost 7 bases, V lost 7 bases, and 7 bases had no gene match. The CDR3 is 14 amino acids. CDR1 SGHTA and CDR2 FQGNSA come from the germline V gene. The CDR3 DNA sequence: TGTGCCAGCAACCCCGGGACAGTCAATTCACCCCTCCACTTT. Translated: CASNPGTVNSPLHF. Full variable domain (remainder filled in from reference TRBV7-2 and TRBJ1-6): GAGVSQSPSNKVTEKGKDVELRCDPISGHTALYWYRQSLGQGLEFLIYFQGNSAPDKSGLPSDRFSAERTGGSVSTLTIQRTQQEDSAVYLCASNPGTVNSPLHFGNGTRLTVT.

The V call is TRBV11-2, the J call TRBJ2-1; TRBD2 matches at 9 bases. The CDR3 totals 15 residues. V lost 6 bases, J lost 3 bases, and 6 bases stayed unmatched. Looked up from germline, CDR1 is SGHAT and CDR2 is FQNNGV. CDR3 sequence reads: CASSYAGGGYNEQFF. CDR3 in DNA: TGTGCCAGCAGTTACGCGGGAGGGGGCTACAATGAGCAGTTCTTC.

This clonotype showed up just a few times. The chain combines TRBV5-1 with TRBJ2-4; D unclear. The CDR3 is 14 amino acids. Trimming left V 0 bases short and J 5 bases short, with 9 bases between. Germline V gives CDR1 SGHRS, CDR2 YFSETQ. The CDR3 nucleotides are TGCGCCAGCAGCTTGGATTGGGAAGAAAACATTCAGTACTTC. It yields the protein CASSLDWEENIQYF. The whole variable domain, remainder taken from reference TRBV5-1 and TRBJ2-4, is KAGVTQTPRYLIKTRGQQVTLSCSPISGHRSVSWYQQTPGQGLQFLFEYFSETQRNKGNFPGRFSGRQFSNSRSEMNVSTLELGDSALYLCASSLDWEENIQYFGAGTRLSVL.

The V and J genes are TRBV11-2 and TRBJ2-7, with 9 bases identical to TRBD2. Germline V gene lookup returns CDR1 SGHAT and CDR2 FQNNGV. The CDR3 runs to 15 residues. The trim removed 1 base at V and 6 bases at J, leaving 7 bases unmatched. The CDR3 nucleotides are TGTGCCAGCAGCTTAGCCGTAGCGGGAGCGATCGAGCAGTACTTC. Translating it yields CASSLAVAGAIEQYF.

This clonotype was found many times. The CDR3 region is CASKRAGGADTQYF. For the CDR3, the DNA is TGTGCCAGTAAACGGGCGGGAGGGGCAGATACGCAGTATTTT. This chain joins TRBV2 and TRBJ2-3; 9 nucleotides line up with TRBD2. This CDR3 contains 14 residues. Looked up from germline, CDR1 is SNHLY and CDR2 is FYNNEI. V gave up 9 bases and J gave up 4 bases; unmatched junction bases: 8.

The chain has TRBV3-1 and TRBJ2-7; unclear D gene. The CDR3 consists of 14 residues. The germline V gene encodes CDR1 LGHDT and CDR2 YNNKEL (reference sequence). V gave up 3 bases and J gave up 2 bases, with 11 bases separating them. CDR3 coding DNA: TGTGCCAGCAGCCACCTAGAGATAGCCTACGAGCAGTACTTC. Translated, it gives CASSHLEIAYEQYF.